A selection of T cell receptor beta chains follows, all from one sample in a study of cytomegalovirus exposure and HLA in healthy donors. Sequencing used immunoSEQ multiplex PCR; TCRdb keeps in-frame clones, though not all of them. The sample gives 110,000 to 150,000 clones, 75% to 90% of which show up once; less than 1.5% is in the top ten. The source material was PBMCs. The source of these receptors is a female donor in good health and CMV-seronegative. CDR3s leave out the opening cysteine and the closing phenylalanine or tryptophan. Part of the rows lack a size; the others show once, few, many or a class for expanded clones.

v_call clone_size cdr3_aa
TRBV27 few ASSLQWNNNEQF
TRBV20-1 - SAQGNYGYT
TRBV5-1 - ASSSGTEGPYNEQF
TRBV6-6 - ATAASPYGEDEKLF
TRBV7-9 - ASSLVGGMNTEAF
TRBV27 - ASSPVGQGVNQPQH
TRBV4-1 - ASSHVRGYGYT
TRBV5-4 - ASRWDTTEAF
TRBV27 - ASSLSAVLAGGPWDTQY
TRBV6-1 few ASSEKEQGNEQF
TRBV19 - ASQGATPQETQY
TRBV5-8 - ASSTGLAGERETQY
TRBV28 - ASSLTGQKAYEQY
TRBV2 - ASSSLATGTLNYGYT
TRBV28 - ASSLIRGNTEAF
TRBV19 - ASSKSALDETQY
TRBV29-1 - SVGQRNAYEQY
TRBV28 - ASSLWKGIGGTEAF
TRBV9 once ASSVAPGQGYEKLF
TRBV27 - ASSRGQGRVNTEAF
TRBV9 - ASSGTTPADEQY
TRBV16 - ASSQLGGRASGESYNEQF
TRBV11-3 once ASSFRQTGLSGELF
TRBV5-8 few ASSLGGLGPDEQF
TRBV27 - AAQGPTQETQY
TRBV29-1 - SIPRSSGELF
TRBV28 once ASRVGTSGKDTQY
TRBV29-1 - SVRQKNIQY
TRBV29-1 - SVEEGDRAYEQY
TRBV2 - ASSEVGRVYEQY
TRBV5-4 - ASSLRLAGVEQY
TRBV9 - ASSVSSTSSYEQY
TRBV9 - ASSVIEGEETQY
TRBV9 - ASSAEGLAQSTDTQY
TRBV6-1 - ASTVGLAGGGEQF
TRBV29-1 - SVETAGVLDTQY
TRBV5-5 - ASSPVAGVTGELF
TRBV6-5 - ASSHTGTTGELF
TRBV6-5 - ASSLEDTGELF
TRBV30 - AWSHLAGDYNEQF
TRBV7-9 - ASSLSAYEAF
TRBV7-9 - ASSLGPGIVTEAF
TRBV19 few ASRYRGGFQPQH
TRBV5-1 - ASGTAISTDTQY
TRBV18 - ASSTTLNTEAF
TRBV5-1 - ASTKGTNTGELF
TRBV29-1 - SVSGLAGVTDTQY
TRBV18 - ASSPIDRVNTEAF